These 11 T cell receptor beta chains were sequenced from one sample in a study of cytomegalovirus exposure and HLA in healthy donors. The PCR employed 60 Vbeta primers together with 13 Jbeta primers. Profiled with immunoSEQ multiplex PCR; TCRdb holds only in-frame clones, not every one. Counted here are about 160,000 clones, about 64% occurring once; the ten biggest clones make up approximately 1.5%. The sample consisted of PBMCs. Source of these receptors: a man aged 50 to 60 in good health and CMV-seronegative.

This clone has only one observation. The chain carries TRBV5-4 and TRBJ1-1; 11 bases match TRBD1. Germline loops: CDR1 SGHNT, CDR2 YYREEE (reference sequence). The CDR3 extends over 14 amino acids. After removal of 4 bases from V and 4 bases from J, the junction contained 3 bases not matched to a gene. CDR3 loop: CASSGTGGGTEAFF. The CDR3, as DNA: TGTGCCAGCAGCGGGACAGGGGGGGGCACTGAAGCTTTCTTT.

The chain combines TRBV5-1 with TRBJ1-1; D not certain. The V and J ends lost 6 bases and 0 bases respectively, with 15 bases between them. Germline values: CDR1 SGHRS, CDR2 YFSETQ. This CDR3 spans 15 amino acids. The CDR3 nucleotides are TGCGCCAGCACCCCGGGAGGACGGATGAACACTGAAGCTTTCTTT. It is translated as CASTPGGRMNTEAFF.

The chain has TRBV11-2 and TRBJ2-7; weak D call: TRBD1 (5 bases). The ends were cut back, 0 bases at V and 5 bases at J, with 11 bases in the middle. The CDR3 contains 14 residues. Germline assignment: CDR1 SGHAT and CDR2 FQNNGV. The CDR3 protein is CASSLDGRVDEQYF. The CDR3, as DNA: TGTGCCAGCAGCTTAGATGGCAGGGTAGACGAGCAGTACTTC. Combining the CDR3 with reference TRBV11-2 and TRBJ2-7 gives the whole variable domain EAGVAQSPRYKIIEKRQSVAFWCNPISGHATLYWYQQILGQGPKLLIQFQNNGVVDDSQLPKDRFSAERLKGVDSTLKIQPAKLEDSAVYLCASSLDGRVDEQYFGPGTRLTVT.

This clone was observed a handful of times. V usage is TRBV7-9 and J usage is TRBJ2-3, with 11 positions matching TRBD1. The ends lost 7 bases at V and 5 bases at J; junction bases unmatched: 8. From germline, CDR1 is SEHNR and CDR2 FQNEAQ (reference sequence). This CDR3 has 15 amino acids. The CDR3 coding sequence is TGTGCCAGCACCTCCTGGACAGGGGGCAAAGATACGCAGTATTTT. Residues: CASTSWTGGKDTQYF.

The chain uses TRBV7-9 and TRBJ2-2; TRBD1 aligns across 9 bases. V lost 2 bases to trimming and J lost 6 bases; unmatched junction nucleotides: 4. The CDR3 is made up of 15 amino acids. CDR1 is SEHNR and CDR2 is FQNEAQ in the germline V gene (reference sequence). CDR3 sequence reads: CASSLRTGVPGELFF. CDR3 sequence (DNA): TGTGCCAGCAGCTTAAGGACAGGGGTCCCCGGGGAGCTGTTTTTT. Filled out from reference TRBV7-9 and TRBJ2-2, the complete variable domain reads DTGVSQNPRHKITKRGQNVTFRCDPISEHNRLYWYRQTLGQGPEFLTYFQNEAQLEKSRLLSDRFSAERPKGSFSTLEIQRTEQGDSAMYLCASSLRTGVPGELFFGEGSRLTVL.

This clone was observed a handful of times. The chain carries TRBV28 and TRBJ1-4, with 10 positions matching TRBD1. CDR1 MDHEN and CDR2 SYDVKM come from the germline V gene. The V gene end was trimmed by 5 bases and the J gene end by 7 bases; junction bases not matched to a gene: 4. CDR3 length: 14 residues. CDR3 nucleotide sequence: TGTGCCAGCAGTCGCCGGGACAGGGGTGAAAAACTGTTTTTT. Protein product: CASSRRDRGEKLFF.

The rearrangement uses TRBV7-9 and TRBJ2-3, with D maybe TRBD1 (6 bases). Looked up from germline, CDR1 is SEHNR and CDR2 is FQNEAQ (reference sequence). Trimming left V 3 bases short and J 4 bases short, with 11 bases between. The CDR3 has 14 amino acids. The CDR3 region has the DNA TGTGCCAGCAGCTTTTCAGGGGCGGCAGATACGCAGTATTTT. This sequence encodes CASSFSGAADTQYF.

The chain uses TRBV5-1 and TRBJ1-1; 7 nucleotides agree with TRBD1. This CDR3 has 16 residues. CDR1 SGHRS and CDR2 YFSETQ come from the germline V gene. The V and J ends lost 3 bases and 0 bases, in that order; junction bases with no gene match: 8. Here the CDR3 DNA reads TGCGCCAGCAGCTCCCCAGGGGGTAGAGTGAACACTGAAGCTTTCTTT. This sequence encodes CASSSPGGRVNTEAFF.

V usage is TRBV6-5 and J usage is TRBJ1-2, with 7 bases matching TRBD1. Germline CDR1 is MNHEY and CDR2 is SVGAGI. The CDR3 has 15 amino acids. Trimming cost V 0 bases and J 2 bases; bases outside gene matches: 3. The CDR3 here is CASSYSRGANYGYTF. In nucleotides, the CDR3 is TGTGCCAGCAGTTACTCCAGGGGGGCGAACTATGGCTACACCTTC.

This CDR3 is CASSLGLAYNEQFF. CDR3 coding DNA: TGTGCCAGCAGCCTCGGGCTAGCTTACAATGAGCAGTTCTTC. The chain has TRBV7-3 and TRBJ2-1; TRBD2 is a possible D gene (5 bases). V lost 5 bases, J lost 4 bases, and 12 bases lay in between. CDR3 size: 14 residues. CDR1 is SGHTA, CDR2 FQGTGA, per germline.

The V call is TRBV11-2, the J call TRBJ2-5; D may be TRBD1 (5 bases). This CDR3 region has 14 residues. Trimming shortened V by 3 bases and J by 4 bases, and 12 bases separated the two germline ends. Looked up from germline, CDR1 is SGHAT and CDR2 is FQNNGV. This chain's CDR3 is CASSFSGRGETQYF. The CDR3 region has the DNA TGTGCCAGCAGCTTCTCAGGGCGCGGAGAGACCCAGTACTTC.